This T cell receptor beta chain derives from a study of cytomegalovirus exposure and HLA in healthy donors. Turning to the study itself: Out of fewer than 500 genotyped donors, roughly 78% belonged to the Caucasian-associated ancestry cluster.

PCR employed 60 Vbeta and 13 Jbeta primers. Produced via immunoSEQ multiplex PCR; TCRdb's table is partial and in-frame only. The repertoire holds 160,000 or so clones, with 75% to 90% as singletons. Findings of the study overall: High specificity and sensitivity for cytomegalovirus status were reported for the classifier.

For this clone: As yet, its antigen is unknown.

Sequenced: PBMCs. This clonotype originated in a man between 50 and 59 years old in good health and CMV-seropositive.

The DNA for the CDR3 is TGTGCCAGCAGCGCCGAGGCCCGGAAAGAGACCCAGTACTTC. Translated: CASSAEARKETQYF. This rearrangement joins TRBV9 to TRBJ2-5; D ambiguous. CDR1 and CDR2 from the germline V gene are SGDLS and YYNGEE. The CDR3 sequence is 14 residues long. V gave up 3 bases and J gave up 3 bases, with 12 bases separating them.